Below are 25 T cell receptor beta chains sequenced from a single sample in a study of CD8 T cells in Susac syndrome. RNA in amounts of 0.5 to 1 ug was reverse transcribed with random hexamers. One entry per CDR3 protein, called by TCRdb with MiXCR from the immunoSEQ multiplex PCR reads. The data hold 95,000 to 150,000 distinct CDR3 sequences, with about 95% observed a single time. Source material: CD8+ T cells from PBMCs. The receptors derive from a human donor with Susac syndrome.

The chain uses TRBV27 and TRBJ2-7, with D maybe TRBD1 (6 bases). Germline-derived CDR1 and CDR2 are MNHEY and SMNVEV (reference sequence). V dropped 2 bases and J dropped 3 bases, with 11 bases sitting between them. This CDR3 contains 14 residues. The CDR3 region is CASSLTGFGYEQYF. The CDR3 coding sequence is TGTGCCAGCAGTTTAACAGGGTTTGGCTACGAGCAGTACTTC.

The CDR3 DNA reads as TGTGCTAGTGGAACCTCGGAGCGGGGGGTCAGCTCCTACAATGAGCAGTTCTTC. Amino acids: CASGTSERGVSSYNEQFF. The genes are TRBV12-5 and TRBJ2-1; 9 nucleotides agree with TRBD2. There are 18 residues in the CDR3. J gave up 0 bases and V 6 bases, and 12 bases lay outside the gene matches. Looked up from germline, CDR1 is LGHNT and CDR2 is FRNRAP.

The rearrangement links TRBV29-1 to TRBJ2-7; 9 bases map to TRBD1. CDR3 length: 16 amino acids. The J segment lost 2 bases and the V segment lost 6 bases, leaving 14 bases of the junction unmatched. Germline CDR1 reads SQVTM; CDR2 reads ANQGSEA. This CDR3 reads CSVETGQGLRAYEQYF. In DNA, the CDR3 is TGCAGCGTGGAGACGGGACAGGGATTAAGGGCCTACGAGCAGTACTTC.

In this sample, this clonotype turned up once. The chain carries TRBV24-1 and TRBJ2-2, with D tentatively TRBD1 or TRBD2 (5 bases each). V was shortened by 6 bases and J by 1 base, with 11 bases between the two germline ends. CDR1 and CDR2 from the germline V gene are KGHDR and SFDVKD. The CDR3 runs to 15 residues. The CDR3 protein is CATSPGTENTGELFF. CDR3 DNA sequence: TGTGCCACCAGTCCCGGGACGGAGAACACCGGGGAGCTGTTTTTT.

CDR3 sequence: CASSSPGNIQYF. CDR3 sequence (DNA): TGTGCCAGCAGTTCGCCGGGGAACATTCAGTACTTC. The J gene is TRBJ2-4, the V gene TRBV27; tentative D call: TRBD2 (5 bases). The CDR3 is 12 amino acids. Trimming cost V 4 bases and J 7 bases, with 8 bases left between them. The germline V gene has CDR1 MNHEY and CDR2 SMNVEV (reference sequence).

This chain uses TRBV9 with TRBJ2-3; possibly TRBD1 for D (5 bases). Per germline, CDR1 SGDLS and CDR2 YYNGEE. The ends were cut back, 0 bases at V and 4 bases at J, with 12 bases in the middle. The CDR3 sequence is 15 residues long. CDR3 nucleotide sequence: TGTGCCAGCAGCGTAGAGGCAGGGCTACCAGATACGCAGTATTTT. Protein product: CASSVEAGLPDTQYF.

The rearrangement joins TRBV3-1 to TRBJ2-5; TRBD1 matches at 9 bases. Germline CDR1 reads LGHDT; CDR2 reads YNNKEL (reference sequence). V was pared by 3 bases and J by 5 bases, with 7 bases of the junction left unmatched. The CDR3 loop spans 15 amino acids. The CDR3 region is CASSHPGQGEETQYF. The CDR3 region has the DNA TGTGCCAGCAGCCATCCGGGACAGGGAGAGGAGACCCAGTACTTC.

CDR3 sequence reads: CATSRVLEGHQPQHF. CDR3 in DNA: TGTGCCACCAGCAGAGTGTTGGAGGGCCATCAGCCCCAGCATTTT. V and J are TRBV15 and TRBJ1-5; D ambiguous. V lost 1 base and J 5 bases, leaving 12 bases between the germline ends. Germline CDR1 and CDR2: LNHNV and YYDKDF (reference sequence). The CDR3 runs 15 residues.

The chain employs TRBV12-3 or TRBV12-4 and TRBJ1-2; D is ambiguous. The CDR3 is 14 amino acids. V lost 3 bases, J lost 0 bases, and 8 bases lay in between. The CDR3 loop reads CASSFGPANYGYTF. DNA for the CDR3: TGTGCCAGCAGTTTTGGTCCGGCTAACTATGGCTACACCTTC.

V usage is TRBV6-6 and J usage is TRBJ2-7; possible D gene TRBD1, 6 bases. The CDR3 has 13 residues. Trimming removed 7 bases at V and 2 bases at J, with 12 bases between. Looked up from germline, CDR1 is MNHNY and CDR2 is SVGAGI (reference sequence). CDR3 nucleotide sequence: TGTGCCAGCACCCCTGGGGGCACCTACGAGCAGTACTTC. Amino acids: CASTPGGTYEQYF.

The chain couples TRBV4-1 to TRBJ2-1, with D uncertain. This CDR3 has 14 residues. Germline V gives CDR1 MGHRA, CDR2 YSYEKL. V was clipped by 4 bases and J by 6 bases, with 13 bases between them. The CDR3 nucleotides read TGCGCCAGCAGCCCCACCACGCGAGGCAATGAGCAGTTCTTC. This gives the protein CASSPTTRGNEQFF.

The rearrangement joins TRBV5-4 to TRBJ1-4; 8 bases are a match to TRBD1. This CDR3 comprises 16 residues. J gave up 1 base and V 0 bases, and 2 bases lay outside the gene matches. Germline CDR1 and CDR2: SGHNT and YYREEE (reference sequence). The CDR3, as DNA: TGTGCCAGCAGCTTGGGAGACAGGGGAACTAATGAAAAACTGTTTTTT. Translating it yields CASSLGDRGTNEKLFF.

V usage is TRBV20-1 and J usage is TRBJ2-4; 8 bases agree with TRBD2. The CDR3 runs 16 residues. The germline CDR1 and CDR2 sequences are DFQATT and SNEGSKA (reference sequence). V shed 0 bases, J shed 0 bases, and the junction held 4 bases outside the gene matches. The CDR3 DNA follows: TGCAGTGCTAGAGACGGGGGGGCCCTAGCCAAAAACATTCAGTACTTC. Translated, it gives CSARDGGALAKNIQYF.

The J gene is TRBJ2-7, the V gene TRBV7-9, with TRBD2 identical over 8 bases. Unmatched junction bases numbered 3, after V lost 0 bases and J lost 2 bases. CDR1 and CDR2 (germline): SEHNR, FQNEAQ (reference sequence). The CDR3 runs to 15 residues. This CDR3 reads CASSLARGAAYEQYF. In DNA form, the CDR3 reads TGTGCCAGCAGCTTAGCGCGGGGGGCAGCCTACGAGCAGTACTTC.

CDR3 protein: CASSFGLGTGYQPQHF. The CDR3 DNA reads as TGTGCCAGCAGTTTTGGCCTGGGGACAGGGTATCAGCCCCAGCATTTT. V usage is TRBV27 and J usage is TRBJ1-5, with 9 bases that match TRBD1. The CDR3 is 16 residues long. The V segment lost 3 bases and the J segment 5 bases; nucleotides outside the gene matches: 8. Germline CDR1 and CDR2: MNHEY and SMNVEV (reference sequence).

This clonotype was counted a single time. The rearrangement joins TRBV9 to TRBJ2-5, with TRBD2 matching 9 bases. Germline CDR1 and CDR2: SGDLS and YYNGEE. Losses at the gene ends were 4 bases for V and 0 bases for J; bases not matched to a gene: 4. The length of the CDR3 is 15 residues. The CDR3 coding sequence is TGTGCCAGCAGCTCTAGCGGGACCGACCAAGAGACCCAGTACTTC. The encoded protein is CASSSSGTDQETQYF.

The rearrangement joins TRBV27 to TRBJ1-1, with a possible D match to TRBD1 (5 bases). CDR3 length: 14 residues. Germline CDR1 MNHEY, CDR2 SMNVEV (reference sequence). V gave up 2 bases and J gave up 5 bases, with 12 bases separating them. DNA of the CDR3: TGTGCCAGCAGTTTAGGACACGTTCTAACTGAAGCTTTCTTT. It codes for CASSLGHVLTEAFF.

The chain couples TRBV12-3 or TRBV12-4 to TRBJ1-1; possible D gene TRBD1, 6 bases. The CDR3 is 14 amino acids. V was pared by 2 bases and J by 4 bases, with 11 bases between. The CDR3 DNA reads TGTGCCAGCAGTTTAACCGGGGGCGGCACTGAAGCTTTCTTT. It yields the protein CASSLTGGGTEAFF.

The chain is built from TRBV20-1 and TRBJ2-3; 7 bases are shared with TRBD2. Germline assignment: CDR1 DFQATT and CDR2 SNEGSKA (reference sequence). Losses at the gene ends were 3 bases for V and 6 bases for J; bases not matched to a gene: 18. The CDR3 runs to 17 residues. CDR3 nucleotide sequence: TGCAGTGCTAGTGGATTGTGGGGTAGCCCCGGGGGGGATACGCAGTATTTT. Translating gives CSASGLWGSPGGDTQYF.

The rearrangement links TRBV29-1 to TRBJ1-2; the D gene is possibly TRBD1 (6 bases). Germline values: CDR1 SQVTM, CDR2 ANQGSEA. CDR3 length: 15 residues. V lost 0 bases and J 8 bases, leaving 19 bases between the germline ends. For the CDR3, the DNA is TGCAGCGTTGAAGATCTCCCCCACAGGGTGGGAGGCTACACCTTC. This sequence encodes CSVEDLPHRVGGYTF.

The V call is TRBV7-9, the J call TRBJ1-1, with D unresolved. V was cut by 5 bases and J by 1 base, with 14 bases left in between. CDR3 length: 15 amino acids. The germline CDR1 and CDR2 sequences are SEHNR and FQNEAQ (reference sequence). CDR3 DNA: TGTGCCAGCAGCCCACCAAGCCAGAGGAACACTGAAGCTTTCTTT. Translated, it gives CASSPPSQRNTEAFF.

The chain combines TRBV30 with TRBJ1-5; D not certain. Per germline, CDR1 GTSNPN and CDR2 SVGIG (reference sequence). V was shortened by 3 bases and J by 4 bases, with 19 bases between the two germline ends. The CDR3 is made up of 16 amino acids. CDR3 bases: TGTGCCTGGAGCGTCCTGGGAGGGTATGGGAATCAGCCCCAGCATTTT. Amino acid sequence: CAWSVLGGYGNQPQHF.

The V gene is TRBV9, the J gene TRBJ1-3; D gene unclear. The germline CDR1 and CDR2 sequences are SGDLS and YYNGEE. The length of the CDR3 is 16 residues. Trimming cost V 0 bases and J 0 bases, with 10 bases left between them. This chain's CDR3 is CASSVAGGSSGNTIYF. The CDR3 DNA sequence: TGTGCCAGCAGCGTAGCGGGTGGGAGCTCTGGAAACACCATATATTTT. The variable domain in full, completed from reference TRBV9 and TRBJ1-3, reads DSGVTQTPKHLITATGQRVTLRCSPRSGDLSVYWYQQSLDQGLQFLIQYYNGEERAKGNILERFSAQQFPDLHSELNLSSLELGDSALYFCASSVAGGSSGNTIYFGEGSWLTVV.

J is TRBJ2-7 and V is TRBV12-3 or TRBV12-4; D is unresolved. This CDR3 comprises 13 residues. V lost 3 bases, J lost 0 bases, and 6 bases lay in between. The CDR3 nucleotides are TGTGCCAGCAGTTTCGACCTCTCCTACGAGCAGTACTTC. Protein: CASSFDLSYEQYF.

The V gene is TRBV4-1, the J gene TRBJ2-7; unclear D gene. This CDR3 has 15 residues. CDR1 is MGHRA, CDR2 YSYEKL, per germline. Trimming shortened V by 1 base and J by 5 bases, and 15 bases separated the two germline ends. Written as DNA, the CDR3 is TGCGCCAGCAGCCAAGTTAATCAGATTGAGGACGAGCAGTACTTC. Its translation is CASSQVNQIEDEQYF.